This T cell receptor beta chain appears in the sequencing data of a study of T cell responses to AZD1222 COVID-19 vaccine. Study-wide results and limits: Two AZD1222 administrations were followed by greater Spike-specific TCR breadth and depth. The study identified only a handful of AZD1222 recipients as seropositive at baseline.

The data were produced by immunoSEQ multiplex PCR, yet TCRdb's version contains in-frame clones alone and is incomplete. The table lists under 20,000 clones, around 82% of them singletons. The sample holds one count of this clone. What it recognizes is unknown. V lost 3 bases, J lost 6 bases, and 9 bases lay in between. The CDR3 consists of 12 residues. CDR1 and CDR2 (germline): MNHNS, SASEGT. The TCR comes from an adult who received the AZD1222 COVID-19 vaccine. The chain joins TRBV6-1 to TRBJ2-7; D is uncertain. The sequencing used peripheral blood, collected 28 days after the second AZD1222 dose. CDR3 amino acids: CASSETSSEQYF. In DNA, the CDR3 is TGTGCCAGCAGTGAGACCTCGAGCGAGCAGTACTTC.